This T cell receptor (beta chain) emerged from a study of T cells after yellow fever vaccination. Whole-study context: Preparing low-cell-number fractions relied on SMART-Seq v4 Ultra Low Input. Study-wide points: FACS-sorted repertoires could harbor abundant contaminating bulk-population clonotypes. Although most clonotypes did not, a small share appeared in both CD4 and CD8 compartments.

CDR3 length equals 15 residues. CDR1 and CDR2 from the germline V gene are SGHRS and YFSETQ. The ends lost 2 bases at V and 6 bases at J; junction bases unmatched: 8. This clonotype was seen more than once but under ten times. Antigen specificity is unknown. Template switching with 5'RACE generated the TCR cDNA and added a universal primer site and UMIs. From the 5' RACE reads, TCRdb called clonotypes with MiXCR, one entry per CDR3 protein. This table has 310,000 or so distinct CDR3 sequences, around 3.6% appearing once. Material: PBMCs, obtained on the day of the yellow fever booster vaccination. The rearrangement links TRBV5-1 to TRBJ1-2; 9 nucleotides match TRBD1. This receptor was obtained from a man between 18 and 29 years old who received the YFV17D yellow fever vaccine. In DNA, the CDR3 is TGCGCCAGCAGCTTCTTACCGGGACAGGGCAATGGCTACACCTTC. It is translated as CASSFLPGQGNGYTF.